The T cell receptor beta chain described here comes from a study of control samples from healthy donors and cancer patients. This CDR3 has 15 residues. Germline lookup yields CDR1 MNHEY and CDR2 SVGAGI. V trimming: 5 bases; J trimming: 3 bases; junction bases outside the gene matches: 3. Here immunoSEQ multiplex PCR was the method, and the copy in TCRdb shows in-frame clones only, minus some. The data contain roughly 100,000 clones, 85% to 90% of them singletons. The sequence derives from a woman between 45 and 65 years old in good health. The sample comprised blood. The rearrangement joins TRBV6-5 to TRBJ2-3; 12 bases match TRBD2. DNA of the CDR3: TGTGCCAGCAGTCGACTAGCGGGGGATACAGATACGCAGTATTTT. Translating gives CASSRLAGDTDTQYF.